A selection of T cell receptor beta chains follows, all from one sample in a study of shared clonotypes between healthy human individuals. Clones were read by immunoSEQ multiplex PCR, and TCRdb kept only the in-frame ones, dropping some. The sample holds over a million clones, about three quarters seen once. Material for sequencing was memory CD4+ T cells sorted from blood. Receptor source: a young man in good health. Each CDR3 is given with its conserved first and last residue. The D gene is left open where the match is weak. Rows may omit the clone size; those that give it use once, few, many or a size class.

J: TRBJ2-2
V: TRBV11-2
size: -
D: TRBD1
DNA: TGTGCCAGCAGCCGTTGGGACAGGGGCTCCGGGGAGCTGTTTTTT
CDR3: CASSRWDRGSGELFF

J: TRBJ1-2
V: TRBV28
size: once
D: -
DNA: TGTGCCAGCGGGGCCTTAAACTATGGCTACACCTTC
CDR3: CASGALNYGYTF

J: TRBJ1-1
V: TRBV30
size: -
D: TRBD1
DNA: TGTGCCTGGAAGCGGGACAGGGGCGGAACTTTCTTT
CDR3: CAWKRDRGGTFF

J: TRBJ2-5
V: TRBV30
size: few
D: TRBD2
DNA: TGTGCCTGGAGATCCCAACGAGGGCGGGGGGGGACCCAGTACTTC
CDR3: CAWRSQRGRGGTQYF

J: TRBJ2-5
V: TRBV27
size: few
D: TRBD2
DNA: TGTGCCAGCAGTTTCGGCGGGAGAGGGGAGACCCAGTACTTC
CDR3: CASSFGGRGETQYF

J: TRBJ2-1
V: TRBV30
size: -
D: TRBD2
DNA: TGTGCCTGGAGTGTACGTTCTAGCGGGGATAATCGGTTCTTC
CDR3: CAWSVRSSGDNRFF

J: TRBJ2-7
V: TRBV4-2
size: -
D: -
DNA: TGTGCCAGCAGCCCCGGGGCTAGCGCAGCCAACGAGCAGTACTTC
CDR3: CASSPGASAANEQYF

J: TRBJ2-5
V: TRBV29-1
size: -
D: TRBD1
DNA: TGCAGCGGCATGACAGGGTCCCAAGAGACCCAGTACTTC
CDR3: CSGMTGSQETQYF

J: TRBJ1-3
V: TRBV29-1
size: -
D: -
DNA: TGCAGCGTCCTCAGCCTCTCTGGAAACACCATATATTTT
CDR3: CSVLSLSGNTIYF

J: TRBJ2-1
V: TRBV6-5
size: -
D: TRBD2
DNA: TGTGCCAGCAGTGCCCCCGGGACTAGCATCCAGTTCTTC
CDR3: CASSAPGTSIQFF

J: TRBJ2-3
V: TRBV6-1
size: few
D: -
DNA: TGTGCCAGGGGGACGGACAGTAGCACAGATACGCAGTATTTT
CDR3: CARGTDSSTDTQYF

J: TRBJ2-6
V: TRBV7-3
size: -
D: TRBD1
DNA: TGTGCCAGCAGCTTAGGACAGGGACGACCGACCTCCTCTGGGGCCAACGTCCTGACTTTC
CDR3: CASSLGQGRPTSSGANVLTF

J: TRBJ1-2
V: TRBV5-4
size: -
D: -
DNA: TGTGCCAGCAGCTTGGAGGGTTATGGCTACACCTTC
CDR3: CASSLEGYGYTF

J: TRBJ2-6
V: TRBV28
size: -
D: -
DNA: TGTGCCAGCAGTTTACCCTCAGGCCGTCCCACTGGGGCCAACGTCCTGACTTTC
CDR3: CASSLPSGRPTGANVLTF

J: TRBJ2-1
V: TRBV5-1
size: once
D: TRBD2
DNA: TGCGCCAGCAGTCCTAGCGGGGGATCCTACAATGAGCAGTTCTTC
CDR3: CASSPSGGSYNEQFF